One and the same sample provided the 7 T cell receptor beta chains below, sequenced in a study of T-cell memory formation after mild COVID-19. MiXCR, applied by TCRdb to the 5' RACE reads, yields one record per CDR3 protein. The data contain about 50,000 distinct CDR3 sequences, approximately 7.6% of them singletons. The sample was PBMCs or a T cell subset sorted from them (not recorded which). These receptors came from a man younger than 35 who had mild COVID-19 (a few samples of this study predate the infection). Cell type and time point are not known.

This clonotype has only a few counts. The chain is built from TRBV7-8 and TRBJ2-2; 9 bases align to TRBD2. There are 16 residues in the CDR3. The V gene's germline CDR1 is SGHVS and CDR2 FQNEAQ. Losses at the gene ends were 1 base for V and 5 bases for J; bases not matched to a gene: 5. DNA for the CDR3: TGTGCCAGCAGCTTAGTTCTAGCGGGGAGGACCGGGGAGCTGTTTTTT. The encoded protein is CASSLVLAGRTGELFF.

The rearrangement joins TRBV12-3 or TRBV12-4 to TRBJ2-6; no clear D gene. There are 18 residues in the CDR3. Trimming shortened V by 7 bases and J by 0 bases, and 19 bases separated the two germline ends. This CDR3 is CASTLALLGDSGANVLTF. The CDR3 bases are TGTGCCAGCACCTTAGCCCTCCTTGGCGACTCTGGGGCCAACGTCCTGACTTTC.

The CDR3 DNA follows: TGTGCCAGCTCGAAGGGGGCCGGTACCGGGGAGCTGTTTTTT. Translated: CASSKGAGTGELFF. The chain is built from TRBV7-3 and TRBJ2-2; 7 positions agree with TRBD1. The germline gives CDR1 SGHTA, CDR2 FQGTGA. The CDR3 consists of 14 residues. V lost 8 bases, J lost 5 bases, and 8 bases stayed unmatched.

The table lists this clonotype with a few counts. The chain combines TRBV10-2 with TRBJ2-7; D uncertain. With 8 bases removed from V and 2 bases from J, the gap between germline ends came to 7 bases. The CDR3 runs 11 residues. The germline gives CDR1 WSHSY, CDR2 SAAADI. Written as DNA, the CDR3 is TGCGCCAGCGGGTCCCCCTACGAGCAGTACTTC. Encoded protein: CASGSPYEQYF.

The sample holds a few counts of this clonotype. The rearrangement links TRBV18 to TRBJ1-1; no clear D. Germline V CDR1 and CDR2: KGHSH, LQKENI. The CDR3 spans 12 residues. V was cut by 3 bases and J by 11 bases, with 13 bases left in between. The chain's CDR3 is CASSPERVYAFF. The CDR3 DNA sequence: TGTGCCAGCTCACCGGAGAGGGTCTACGCTTTCTTT.

In its sample, this clonotype was seen many times. V is TRBV11-2 and J is TRBJ2-2, with unresolved D. The V gene's germline CDR1 is SGHAT and CDR2 FQNNGV. The CDR3 is 17 residues long. Trimming took 4 bases from V and 1 from J, leaving 16 bases between them. The CDR3 spells CASSSFTVFVNTGELFF. In DNA form, the CDR3 reads TGTGCCAGCAGCTCCTTTACAGTATTCGTGAACACCGGGGAGCTGTTTTTT.

This chain links TRBV12-3 or TRBV12-4 with TRBJ2-1; weak D call: TRBD2 (7 bases). V was clipped by 3 bases and J by 7 bases, with 10 bases between them. The CDR3 length is 13 residues. This CDR3 is CASSLRGLNEQFF. CDR3 nucleotide sequence: TGTGCCAGCAGTTTGCGGGGGCTGAATGAGCAGTTCTTC.